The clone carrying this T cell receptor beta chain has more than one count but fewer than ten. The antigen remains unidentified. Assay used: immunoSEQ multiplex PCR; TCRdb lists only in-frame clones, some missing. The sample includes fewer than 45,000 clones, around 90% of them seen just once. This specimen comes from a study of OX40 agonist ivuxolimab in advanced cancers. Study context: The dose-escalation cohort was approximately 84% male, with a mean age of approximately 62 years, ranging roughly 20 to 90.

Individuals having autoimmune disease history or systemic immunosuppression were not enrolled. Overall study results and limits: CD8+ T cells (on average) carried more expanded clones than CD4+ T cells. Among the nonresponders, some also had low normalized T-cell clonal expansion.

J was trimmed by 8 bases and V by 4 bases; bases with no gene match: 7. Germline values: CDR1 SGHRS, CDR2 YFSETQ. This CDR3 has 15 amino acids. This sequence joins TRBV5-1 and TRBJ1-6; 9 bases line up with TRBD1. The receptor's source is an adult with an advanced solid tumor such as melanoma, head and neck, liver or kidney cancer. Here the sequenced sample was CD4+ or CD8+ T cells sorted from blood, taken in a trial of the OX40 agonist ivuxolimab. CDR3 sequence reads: CASSTGQGLDSPLHF. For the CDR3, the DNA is TGCGCCAGCAGCACCGGACAGGGGCTTGATTCACCCCTCCACTTT.